This T cell receptor beta chain was sequenced in a study of cytomegalovirus exposure and HLA in healthy donors. The study, taken as a whole, reports: TCR beta sequences reportedly predicted the HLA-A and HLA-B alleles of most subjects accurately. It was reportedly the case that the classifier diagnosed cytomegalovirus status with high specificity and sensitivity. TCR beta V- and J-gene trimming was later associated with a missense DCLRE1C variant. Researchers catalogued around 150 TCR beta chains as cytomegalovirus-associated.

Amplification used 60 Vbeta primers and 13 Jbeta primers. Produced via immunoSEQ multiplex PCR; TCRdb's table is partial and in-frame only. The data show 98,000 or so clones, over 9.5% seen once. Turning to this clone: Its antigen is currently unknown.

V was clipped by 5 bases and J by 5 bases, with 8 bases between them. The CDR3 runs 12 residues. The germline V gene encodes CDR1 SEHNR and CDR2 FQNEAQ (reference sequence). The material sequenced was PBMCs. This sequence joins TRBV7-9 and TRBJ2-3; possible D gene TRBD2, 5 bases. This TCR derives from a man between 35 and 55 years old in good health and CMV-seropositive. This CDR3 reads CASSPGVDTQYF. CDR3 DNA sequence: TGTGCCAGCAGCCCCGGGGTAGATACGCAGTATTTT.